This T cell receptor (beta chain) was documented in a study of blood T cell repertoires in COVID-19. Across the whole study: Specimens from acute and convalescent COVID-19 originated in the United States, Italy and Spain.

This clone showed up just once. Germline V gives CDR1 LNHDA, CDR2 SQIVND (reference sequence). This CDR3 comprises 11 residues. The ends were cut back, 5 bases at V and 12 bases at J, with 11 bases in the middle. The repertoire was sequenced with immunoSEQ multiplex PCR; TCRdb's copy has only in-frame clones and lacks some. This table has about 270,000 clones, approximately 89% appearing once. The sequence was obtained from a man between 40 and 49 years old who had been exposed to COVID-19. The chain has TRBV19 and TRBJ2-1; D unclear. The sequenced sample was PBMCs or T cells enriched from blood (not recorded which). CDR3 sequence reads: CASSSLVAQFF. The DNA of the CDR3 is TGTGCCAGTAGTTCTCTCGTGGCGCAGTTCTTC. Full variable domain (missing parts from reference TRBV19 and TRBJ2-1): DGGITQSPKYLFRKEGQNVTLSCEQNLNHDAMYWYRQDPGQGLRLIYYSQIVNDFQKGDIAEGYSVSREKKESFPLTVTSAQKNPTAFYLCASSSLVAQFFGPGTRLTVL.